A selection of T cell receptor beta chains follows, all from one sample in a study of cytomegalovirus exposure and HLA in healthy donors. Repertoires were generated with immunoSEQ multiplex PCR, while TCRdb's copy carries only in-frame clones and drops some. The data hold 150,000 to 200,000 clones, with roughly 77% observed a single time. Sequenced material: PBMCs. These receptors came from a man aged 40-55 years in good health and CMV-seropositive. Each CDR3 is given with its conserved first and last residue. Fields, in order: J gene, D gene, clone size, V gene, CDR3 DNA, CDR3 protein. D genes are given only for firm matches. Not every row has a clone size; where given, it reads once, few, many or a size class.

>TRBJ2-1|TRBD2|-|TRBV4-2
TGTGCCAGCAGCCAAGCGAGGTCGGTAGCGGGATCCTACAATGAGCAGTTCTTC
CASSQARSVAGSYNEQFF
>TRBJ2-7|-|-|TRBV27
TGTGCCAGCAGTCCCCGGCGGCGGGGCTACGAGCAGTACTTC
CASSPRRRGYEQYF
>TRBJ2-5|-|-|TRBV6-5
TGTGCCAGCACTTCGGAGGTCCAAGAGACCCAGTACTTC
CASTSEVQETQYF
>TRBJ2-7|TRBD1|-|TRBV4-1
TGCGCCAGCAGCCAAATCTACAGGGGACACGGCGAGCAGTACTTC
CASSQIYRGHGEQYF
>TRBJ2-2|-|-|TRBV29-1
TGCAGCGTTGGCGATGCTAGGCGCCGGGAGCTGTTTTTT
CSVGDARRRELFF
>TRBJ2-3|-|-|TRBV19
TGTGCCAGTAGTATAGCAGGGGGCACAGATACGCAGTATTTT
CASSIAGGTDTQYF
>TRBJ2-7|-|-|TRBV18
TGTGCCAGCTCACCAGGAGCGGCATACGAGCAGTACTTC
CASSPGAAYEQYF
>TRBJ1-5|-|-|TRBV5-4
TGTGCCAGCAGCTTGGAGGGAGGACGGGAGCCCCAGCATTTT
CASSLEGGREPQHF
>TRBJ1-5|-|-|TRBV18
TGTGCCAGCTCACGGTCCAGGGGTAATAATCAGCCCCAGCATTTT
CASSRSRGNNQPQHF
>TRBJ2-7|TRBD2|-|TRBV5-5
TGTGCCAGCAGCTTGGGCGGACTAGCGGATTCCTACGAGCAGTACTTC
CASSLGGLADSYEQYF
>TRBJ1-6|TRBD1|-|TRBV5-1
TGCGCCAGCAGCCTGGGACAGTCCAAACTGAATTCACCCCTCCACTTT
CASSLGQSKLNSPLHF
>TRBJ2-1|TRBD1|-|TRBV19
TGTGCCAGTAGTATAGGGCGGGACAGGGGGCAAAATGAGCAGTTCTTC
CASSIGRDRGQNEQFF
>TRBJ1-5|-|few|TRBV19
TGTGCCAGTAGTATCCCCCAGGGGAGGGGTGGCAATCAGCCCCAGCATTTT
CASSIPQGRGGNQPQHF
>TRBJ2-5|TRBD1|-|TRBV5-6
TGTGCCAGCAGCTTGCGCAGGGGGCACTGGGAGACCCAGTACTTC
CASSLRRGHWETQYF
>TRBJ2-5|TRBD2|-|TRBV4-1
TGCGCCAGCAGCCAAGGGACTAGCGGGCAAGAGACCCAGTACTTC
CASSQGTSGQETQYF
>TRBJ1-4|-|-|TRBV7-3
TGTGCCAGCAGCCCCGTGACAGGCGTCAATGAAAAACTGTTTTTT
CASSPVTGVNEKLFF
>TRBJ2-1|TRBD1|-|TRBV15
TGTGCCACCAGCAGAGCGATGGGACAGGGGAATGAGCAGTTCTTC
CATSRAMGQGNEQFF